This T cell receptor (beta chain) was profiled in a study of shared clonotypes between healthy human individuals. The method was immunoSEQ multiplex PCR; TCRdb's version includes in-frame clones alone and lacks a portion of them. The sample consists of about 1.5 million clones, around 95% of them appearing once. The CDR3 length is 17 residues. J was trimmed by 7 bases and V by 0 bases; bases with no gene match: 8. Looked up from germline, CDR1 is SGHNT and CDR2 is YYREEE (reference sequence). A CD45RA-negative memory subset and a CD45RA+ naive subset were separated from the CD4+ cells. The chain is built from TRBV5-4 and TRBJ2-2, with 11 nucleotides matching TRBD2. The source material was naive CD4+ T cells sorted from blood. Subset indicated: CD45RA+ positively selected. The receptor comes from a young man in good health. The CDR3 DNA reads as TGTGCCAGCAGCTTGGTCCGGGGTCTAGCGGGAGGCGGGGAGCTGTTTTTT. Protein: CASSLVRGLAGGGELFF.